The following is a T cell receptor (beta chain) sequence with its context. There is no known antigen for this receptor. No qualities accompany the bases; no much larger clone lies one base away. V is pared back by 6 bases and J by 0 bases, with 11 bases lying between the germline termini. The CDR3 goes from the cysteine to the phenylalanine over 14 residues. Only the CDR3 DNA stays, 42 bases, in frame from base 1. The germline V gene (reference sequence) sets CDR1 to SEHNR and CDR2 to FQNEAQ. The immunoSEQ Assay was used to sequence TCRbeta CDR3 regions. After extraction, genomic DNA underwent amplification by bias-controlled multiplex PCR, followed by high-throughput sequencing. On the study's bioinformatics: To quantify the absolute abundance of every unique TCRbeta CDR3 region, sequences were collapsed and filtered. T cell fraction was estimated by normalizing TCRbeta template counts to usable DNA, with usable DNA measured through amplification of reference genes found in all nucleated cells. Repertoire TCRs were annotated as SARS-CoV-2-specific when V gene, CDR3 amino acid sequence and J gene were exactly matched to a known reactive TCR set. The reference SARS-CoV-2 TCR set came from MIRA and was filtered for enrichment in COVID-19-positive ImmuneCODE repertoires, removing public or cross-reactive TCRs. Based on the MIRA antigens, annotated TCRs were further analysed at the level of specific ORF or position within ORF. Depth was the summed frequency of annotated unique rearrangements, while breadth was defined as annotated unique rearrangements over total unique productive rearrangements. Two-sided Wilcoxon rank-sum tests were used to compare TCR breadth between groups. Not all clones reach the TCRdb copy of this immuneACCESS table, which keeps in-frame sequences only. Checked studies attribute under half of the gap to unresolved V genes and leave the rest unexplained. The V and J calls and the clone size are those of that table, but D and trimming were determined from the DNA. The table for this sample lists approximately 300,000 clones; about 86% of them were counted only once. The ten largest make up 1.9% of the sample.

This sample is part of a study of Ad26.COV2.S vaccination and SARS-CoV-2 variants listed by TCRdb under 2021. With regard to the full study: Donors in the vaccine arm were drawn from COV1001, a multicentre, randomized, double-blind, placebo-controlled phase I-IIa trial testing Ad26.COV2.S in healthy adults. Ad26.COV2.S was administered intramuscularly at a dose of 5x10^10 or 1x10^11 viral particles, either as one shot or as two shots given 56 days apart. TCRbeta repertoire sequencing served as the tool for gauging how specific and how broad the SARS-CoV-2-reactive T cell receptors were following Ad26.COV2.S vaccination. The TCR-sequenced set comprised approximately 32 samples: around 20 Ad26.COV2.S vaccine recipients, 5 placebo recipients and 8 SARS-CoV-2 convalescent individuals. Trial participants were randomized into five groups of five, in which low-dose or high-dose Ad26.COV2.S was given once or twice, or placebo was given on both occasions. Investigators remained blinded to trial group allocation during experiments and outcome assessment.

Taken with the paper, the label for treatment or condition translates to: approximately 18 received Ad26.COV2.S at low or high dose, single or two shots; roughly five received placebo; per-sample allocation not given. For vaccine and placebo recipients, repertoires were sequenced using samples collected on day 63 after the first injection. Between 29 July and 7 August 2020, Cohort 1b enrolled some 25 adults aged 18-55 years at one site in Boston, USA. As a vaccine, Ad26.COV2.S was a replication-incompetent adenovirus type 26 vector that expressed a prefusion-stabilized SARS-CoV-2 spike protein derived from the original Wuhan strain. Study-level results and caveats: Vaccine and placebo recipients had comparable non-spike TCR breadth, which fits with the vaccine containing only spike. Ad26.COV2.S recipients had higher spike-specific TCR breadth than placebo recipients (P = 0.0014). The authors noted that the TCR breadth and depth analyses may have underestimated total T cell responses. Substantial breadth of spike-specific CD8+ and CD4+ T cell responses was reported after vaccination. The study lacked the statistical power to compare responses across vaccine doses or regimens.

The chain is made from TRBV7-9 and TRBJ1-1, with a tentative D gene TRBD1 over 5 matching bases. Sequenced material: peripheral blood, taken in a trial of Ad26.COV2.S vaccine versus placebo. This receptor was taken from a person between 18 and 59 years old who received the Ad26.COV2.S COVID-19 vaccine or a placebo. The CDR3 protein is CASSRDSMNTEAFF. Read as DNA, the sequence is TGTGCCAGCAGTCGTGACAGCATGAACACTGAAGCTTTCTTT. With the portions outside the CDR3 filled from the reference TRBV7-9 and TRBJ1-1 genes, the complete variable region becomes DTGVSQNPRHKITKRGQNVTFRCDPISEHNRLYWYRQTLGQGPEFLTYFQNEAQLEKSRLLSDRFSAERPKGSFSTLEIQRTEQGDSAMYLCASSRDSMNTEAFFGQGTRLTVV.